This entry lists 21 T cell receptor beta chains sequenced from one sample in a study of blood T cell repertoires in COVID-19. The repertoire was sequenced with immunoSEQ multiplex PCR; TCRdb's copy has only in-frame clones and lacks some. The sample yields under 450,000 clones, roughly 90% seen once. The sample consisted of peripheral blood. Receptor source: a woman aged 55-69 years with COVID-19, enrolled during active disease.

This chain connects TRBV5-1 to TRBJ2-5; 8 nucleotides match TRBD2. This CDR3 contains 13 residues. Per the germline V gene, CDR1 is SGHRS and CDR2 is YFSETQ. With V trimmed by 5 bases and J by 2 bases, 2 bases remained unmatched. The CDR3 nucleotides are TGCGCCAGCAGTAGCGGGATGCAAGAGACCCAGTACTTC. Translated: CASSSGMQETQYF.

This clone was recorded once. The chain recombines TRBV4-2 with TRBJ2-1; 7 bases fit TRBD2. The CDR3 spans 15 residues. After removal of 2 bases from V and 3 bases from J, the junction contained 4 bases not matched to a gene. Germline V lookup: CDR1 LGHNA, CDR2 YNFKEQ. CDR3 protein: CASSQRAGIYNEQFF. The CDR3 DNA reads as TGTGCCAGCAGCCAACGAGCGGGGATCTACAATGAGCAGTTCTTC.

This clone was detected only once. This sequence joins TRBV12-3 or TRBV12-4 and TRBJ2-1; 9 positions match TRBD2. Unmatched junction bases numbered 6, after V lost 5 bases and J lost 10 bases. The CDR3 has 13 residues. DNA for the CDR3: TGTGCCAGCAGTCCGGGGACTAGCAGCGAGCAGTTCTTC. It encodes CASSPGTSSEQFF.

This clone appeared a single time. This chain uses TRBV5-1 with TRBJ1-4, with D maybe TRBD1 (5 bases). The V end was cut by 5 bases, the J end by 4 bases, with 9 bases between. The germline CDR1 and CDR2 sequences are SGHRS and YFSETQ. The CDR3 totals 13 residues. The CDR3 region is CASRSQDNEKLFF. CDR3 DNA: TGCGCCAGCAGATCACAGGATAATGAAAAACTGTTTTTT.

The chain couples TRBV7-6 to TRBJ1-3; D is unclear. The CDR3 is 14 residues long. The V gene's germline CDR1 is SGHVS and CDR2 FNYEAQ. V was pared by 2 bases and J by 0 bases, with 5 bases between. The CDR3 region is CASSLFSSGNTIYF. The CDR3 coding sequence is TGTGCCAGCAGCTTATTCAGCTCTGGAAACACCATATATTTT.

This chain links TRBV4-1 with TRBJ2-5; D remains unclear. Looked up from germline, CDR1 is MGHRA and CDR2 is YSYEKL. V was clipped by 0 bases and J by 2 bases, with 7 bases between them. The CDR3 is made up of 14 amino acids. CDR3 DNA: TGCGCCAGCAGCCAAGATCTAAATCAAGAGACCCAGTACTTC. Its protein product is CASSQDLNQETQYF.

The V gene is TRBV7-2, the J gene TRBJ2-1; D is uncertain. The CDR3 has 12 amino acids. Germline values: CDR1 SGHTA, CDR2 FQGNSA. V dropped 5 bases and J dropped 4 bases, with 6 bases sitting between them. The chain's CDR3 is CASSPAYNEQFF. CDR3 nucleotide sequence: TGTGCCAGCAGCCCCGCGTACAATGAGCAGTTCTTC.

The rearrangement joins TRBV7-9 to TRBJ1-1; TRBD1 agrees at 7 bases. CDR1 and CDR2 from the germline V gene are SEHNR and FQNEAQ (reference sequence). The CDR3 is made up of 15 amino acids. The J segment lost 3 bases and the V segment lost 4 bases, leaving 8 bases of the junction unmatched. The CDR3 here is CASSSLDREDTEAFF. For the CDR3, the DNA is TGTGCCAGCAGCTCTTTAGACAGGGAGGACACTGAAGCTTTCTTT.

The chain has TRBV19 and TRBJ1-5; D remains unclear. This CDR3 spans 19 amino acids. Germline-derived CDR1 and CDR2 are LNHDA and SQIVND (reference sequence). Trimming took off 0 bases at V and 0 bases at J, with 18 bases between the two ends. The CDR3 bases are TGTGCCAGTAGTATAGATGTAAGAAGGGCAGACTATAGCAATCAGCCCCAGCATTTT. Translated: CASSIDVRRADYSNQPQHF.

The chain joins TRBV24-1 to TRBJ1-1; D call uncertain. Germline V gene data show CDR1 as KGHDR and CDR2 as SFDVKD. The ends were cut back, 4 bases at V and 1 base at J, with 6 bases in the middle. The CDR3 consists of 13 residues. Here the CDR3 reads CATSESGNTEAFF. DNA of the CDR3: TGTGCCACCAGTGAGTCAGGGAACACTGAAGCTTTCTTT.

In DNA, the CDR3 is TGTGCCAGCAGTGAGGGCAGGGTCAATGAGCAGTTCTTC. As protein: CASSEGRVNEQFF. This chain joins TRBV6-1 and TRBJ2-1; maybe TRBD1 (5 bases). This CDR3 is 13 amino acids long. Germline V gives CDR1 MNHNS, CDR2 SASEGT. V was cut by 3 bases and J by 6 bases, with 9 bases left in between.

The CDR3 reads CAFRGKNTGELFF. The CDR3 DNA follows: TGTGCCTTCAGGGGAAAGAACACCGGGGAGCTGTTTTTT. The gene calls are TRBV7-8 and TRBJ2-2; TRBD1 might be the D (6 bases). Germline CDR1 SGHVS, CDR2 FQNEAQ. Trimming removed 11 bases from V and 1 base from J, with 11 bases in between. CDR3 length: 13 amino acids.

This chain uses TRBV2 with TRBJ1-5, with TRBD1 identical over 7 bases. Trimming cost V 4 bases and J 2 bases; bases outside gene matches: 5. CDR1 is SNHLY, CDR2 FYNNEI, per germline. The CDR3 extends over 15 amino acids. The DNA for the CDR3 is TGTGCCAGCAGTGGCTTAGACAGGGGCAATCAGCCCCAGCATTTT. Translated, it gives CASSGLDRGNQPQHF.

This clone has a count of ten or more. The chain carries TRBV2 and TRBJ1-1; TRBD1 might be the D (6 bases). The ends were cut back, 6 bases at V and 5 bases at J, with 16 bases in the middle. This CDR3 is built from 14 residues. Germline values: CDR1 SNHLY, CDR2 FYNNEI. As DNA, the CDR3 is TGTGCCAGCAGCGTAGAAGGGGGTGAGACTGAAGCTTTCTTT. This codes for CASSVEGGETEAFF. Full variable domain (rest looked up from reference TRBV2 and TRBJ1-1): EPEVTQTPSHQVTQMGQEVILRCVPISNHLYFYWYRQILGQKVEFLVSFYNNEISEKSEIFDDQFSVERPDGSNFTLKIRSTKLEDSAMYFCASSVEGGETEAFFGQGTRLTVV.

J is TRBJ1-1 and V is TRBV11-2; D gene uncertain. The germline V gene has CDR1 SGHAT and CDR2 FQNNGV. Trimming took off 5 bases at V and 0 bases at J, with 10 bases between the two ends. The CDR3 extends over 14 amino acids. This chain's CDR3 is CASSQATLNTEAFF. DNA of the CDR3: TGTGCCAGCAGCCAAGCGACCTTGAACACTGAAGCTTTCTTT.

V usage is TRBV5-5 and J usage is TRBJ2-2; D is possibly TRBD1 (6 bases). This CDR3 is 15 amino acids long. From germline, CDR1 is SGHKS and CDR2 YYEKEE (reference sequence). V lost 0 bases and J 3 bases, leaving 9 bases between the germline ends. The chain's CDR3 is CASSLEQGYTGELFF. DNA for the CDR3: TGTGCCAGCAGCTTGGAACAGGGCTACACCGGGGAGCTGTTTTTT.

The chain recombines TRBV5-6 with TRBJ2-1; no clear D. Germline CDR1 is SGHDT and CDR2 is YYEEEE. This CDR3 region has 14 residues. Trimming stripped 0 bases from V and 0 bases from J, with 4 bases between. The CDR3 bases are TGTGCCAGCAGCTTGGGCAGCTCCTACAATGAGCAGTTCTTC. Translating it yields CASSLGSSYNEQFF.

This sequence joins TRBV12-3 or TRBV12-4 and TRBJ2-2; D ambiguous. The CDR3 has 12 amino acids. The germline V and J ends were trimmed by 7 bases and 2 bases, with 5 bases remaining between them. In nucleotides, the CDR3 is TGTGCCAGCACCTTAAACACCGGGGAGCTGTTTTTT. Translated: CASTLNTGELFF.

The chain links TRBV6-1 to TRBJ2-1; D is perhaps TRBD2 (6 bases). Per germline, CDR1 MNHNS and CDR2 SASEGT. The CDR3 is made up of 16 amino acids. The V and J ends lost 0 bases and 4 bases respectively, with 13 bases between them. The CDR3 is CASSEAGRGPYNEQFF. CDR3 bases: TGTGCCAGCAGTGAAGCCGGGCGGGGCCCTTACAATGAGCAGTTCTTC.

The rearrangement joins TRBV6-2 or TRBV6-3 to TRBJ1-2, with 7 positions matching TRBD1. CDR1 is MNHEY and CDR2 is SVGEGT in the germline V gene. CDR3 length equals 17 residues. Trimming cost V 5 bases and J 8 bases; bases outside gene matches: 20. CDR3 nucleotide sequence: TGTGCCAGCAGTCGCCTTGGAGGGGGCGCAGATGGCGGAGGCTACACCTTC. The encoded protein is CASSRLGGGADGGGYTF.

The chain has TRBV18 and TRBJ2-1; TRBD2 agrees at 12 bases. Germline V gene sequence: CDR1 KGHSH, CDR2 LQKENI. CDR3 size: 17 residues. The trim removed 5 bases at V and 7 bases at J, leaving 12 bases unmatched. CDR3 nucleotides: TGTGCCAGCTCAGATGGAACTAGCGGGGGGTTTAAAAATGAGCAGTTCTTC. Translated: CASSDGTSGGFKNEQFF.